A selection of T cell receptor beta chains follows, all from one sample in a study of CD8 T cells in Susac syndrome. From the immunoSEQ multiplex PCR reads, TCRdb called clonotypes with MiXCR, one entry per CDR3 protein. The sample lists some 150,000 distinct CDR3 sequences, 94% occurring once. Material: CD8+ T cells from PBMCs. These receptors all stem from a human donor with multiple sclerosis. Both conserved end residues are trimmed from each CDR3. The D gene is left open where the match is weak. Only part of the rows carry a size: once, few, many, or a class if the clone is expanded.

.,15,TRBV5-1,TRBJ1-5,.,ASSLDGPSGSNQPQH
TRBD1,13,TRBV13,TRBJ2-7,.,ASSTLTGGSYEQY
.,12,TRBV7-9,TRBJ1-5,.,ASSWGRADQPQH
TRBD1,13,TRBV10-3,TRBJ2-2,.,AISESGQGSGELF
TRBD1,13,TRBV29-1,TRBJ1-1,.,SVGGTGGEDTEAF
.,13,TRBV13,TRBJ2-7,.,ASSLGRGATAEQY
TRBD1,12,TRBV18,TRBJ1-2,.,ASSPGQGAYGYT
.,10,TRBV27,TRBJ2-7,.,ASSSLLYEQY
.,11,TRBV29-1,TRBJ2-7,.,SVARSSSYEQY
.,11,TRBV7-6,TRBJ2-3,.,ASSSGRTDTQY
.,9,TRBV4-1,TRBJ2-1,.,ASSARNEQF
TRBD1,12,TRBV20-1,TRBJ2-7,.,SADSGQATYEQY
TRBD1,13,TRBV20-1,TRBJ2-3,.,SAKSPQGAADTQY
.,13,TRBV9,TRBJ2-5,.,ASSVDGQPQETQY
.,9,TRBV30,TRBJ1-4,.,AWSLGEKLF
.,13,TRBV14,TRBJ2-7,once,ASSQEMGRVYEQY